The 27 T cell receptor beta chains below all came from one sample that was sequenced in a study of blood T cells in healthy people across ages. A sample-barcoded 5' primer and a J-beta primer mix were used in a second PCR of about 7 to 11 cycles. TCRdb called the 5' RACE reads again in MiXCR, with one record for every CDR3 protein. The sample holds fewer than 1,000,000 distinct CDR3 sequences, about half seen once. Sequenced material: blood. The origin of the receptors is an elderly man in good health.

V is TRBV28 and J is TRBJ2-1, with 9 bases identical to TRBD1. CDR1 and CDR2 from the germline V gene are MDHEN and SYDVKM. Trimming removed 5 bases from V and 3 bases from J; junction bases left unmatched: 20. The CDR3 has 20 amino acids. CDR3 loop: CASSPSRDRVLRGSYNEQFF. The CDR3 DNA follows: TGTGCCAGCAGTCCCTCCCGGGACAGGGTCTTGCGGGGTAGCTACAATGAGCAGTTCTTC. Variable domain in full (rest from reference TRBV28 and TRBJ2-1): DVKVTQSSRYLVKRTGEKVFLECVQDMDHENMFWYRQDPGLGLRLIYFSYDVKMKEKGDIPEGYSVSREKKERFSLILESASTNQTSMYLCASSPSRDRVLRGSYNEQFFGPGTRLTVL.

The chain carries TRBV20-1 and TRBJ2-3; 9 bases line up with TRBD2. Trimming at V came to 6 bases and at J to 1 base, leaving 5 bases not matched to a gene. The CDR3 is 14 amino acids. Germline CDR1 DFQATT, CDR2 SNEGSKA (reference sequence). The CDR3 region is CSAQAGGRTDTQYF. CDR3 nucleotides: TGCAGTGCCCAAGCGGGGGGCCGCACAGATACGCAGTATTTT.

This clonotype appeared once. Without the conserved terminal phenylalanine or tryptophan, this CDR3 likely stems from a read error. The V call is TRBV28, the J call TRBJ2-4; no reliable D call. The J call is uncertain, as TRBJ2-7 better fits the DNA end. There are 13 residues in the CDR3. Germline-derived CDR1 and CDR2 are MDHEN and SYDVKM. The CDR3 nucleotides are TGTGCCAGCTTCAACCGCAGAAATGGCGAGCAGTACTTA. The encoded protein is CASFNRRNGEQYL.

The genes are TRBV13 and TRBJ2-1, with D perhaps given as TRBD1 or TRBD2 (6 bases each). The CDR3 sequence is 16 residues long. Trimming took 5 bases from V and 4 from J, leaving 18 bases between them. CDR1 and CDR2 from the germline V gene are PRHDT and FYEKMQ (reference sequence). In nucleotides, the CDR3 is TGTGCCAGCAGCCAAAACTACAAAGGGGGGTACAATGAGCAGTTCTTC. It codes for CASSQNYKGGYNEQFF.

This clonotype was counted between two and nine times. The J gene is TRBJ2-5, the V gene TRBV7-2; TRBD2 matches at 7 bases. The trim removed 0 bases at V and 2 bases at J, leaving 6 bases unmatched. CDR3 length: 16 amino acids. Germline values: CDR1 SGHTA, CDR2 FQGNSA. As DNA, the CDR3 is TGTGCCAGCAGCTTAGCGCCAGGGAGGGGTCAAGAGACCCAGTACTTC. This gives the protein CASSLAPGRGQETQYF.

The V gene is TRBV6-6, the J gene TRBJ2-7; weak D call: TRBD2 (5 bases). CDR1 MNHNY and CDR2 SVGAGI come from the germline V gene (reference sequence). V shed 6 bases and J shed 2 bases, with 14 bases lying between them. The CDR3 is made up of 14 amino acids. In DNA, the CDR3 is TGTGCCAGCAGATTGGCGGGCTCTCCCTACGAGCAGTACTTC. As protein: CASRLAGSPYEQYF.

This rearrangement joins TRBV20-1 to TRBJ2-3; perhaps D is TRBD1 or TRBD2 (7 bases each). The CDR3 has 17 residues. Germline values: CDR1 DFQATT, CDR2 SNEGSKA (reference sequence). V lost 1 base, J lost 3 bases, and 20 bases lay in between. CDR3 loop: CSARAPDQGGRTDTQYF. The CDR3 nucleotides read TGCAGTGCTAGAGCCCCAGATCAGGGGGGGCGAACAGATACGCAGTATTTT.

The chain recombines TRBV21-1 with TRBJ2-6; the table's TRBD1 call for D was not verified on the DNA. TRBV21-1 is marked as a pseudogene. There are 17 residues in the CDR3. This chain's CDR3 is CASSKSPSRAGANVLTF. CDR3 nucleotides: TGTGCCAGCAGCAAATCCCCTTCAAGGGCTGGGGCCAACGTCCTGACTTTC.

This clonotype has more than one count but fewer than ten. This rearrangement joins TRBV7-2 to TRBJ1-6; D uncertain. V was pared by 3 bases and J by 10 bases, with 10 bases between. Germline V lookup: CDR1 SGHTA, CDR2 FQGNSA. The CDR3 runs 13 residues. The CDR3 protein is CASSLPALSPLHF. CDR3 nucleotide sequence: TGTGCCAGCAGCTTGCCCGCCCTGTCACCCCTCCACTTT.

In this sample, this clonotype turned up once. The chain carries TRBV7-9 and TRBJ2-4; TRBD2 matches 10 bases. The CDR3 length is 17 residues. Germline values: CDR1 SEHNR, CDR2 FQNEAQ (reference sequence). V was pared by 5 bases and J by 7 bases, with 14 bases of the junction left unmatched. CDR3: CASSPGTSEVGWNIQYF. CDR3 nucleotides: TGTGCCAGCAGCCCCGGGACTAGCGAGGTGGGGTGGAACATTCAGTACTTC.

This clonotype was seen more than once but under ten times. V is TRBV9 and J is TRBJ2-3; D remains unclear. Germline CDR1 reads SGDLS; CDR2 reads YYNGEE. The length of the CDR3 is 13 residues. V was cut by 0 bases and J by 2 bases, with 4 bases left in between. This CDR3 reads CASSVGLTDTQYF. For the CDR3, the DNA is TGTGCCAGCAGCGTAGGCCTCACAGATACGCAGTATTTT.

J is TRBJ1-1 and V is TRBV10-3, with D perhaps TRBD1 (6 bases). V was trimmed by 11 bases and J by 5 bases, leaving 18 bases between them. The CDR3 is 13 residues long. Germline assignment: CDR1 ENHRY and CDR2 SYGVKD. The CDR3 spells CAGRKGGATEAFF. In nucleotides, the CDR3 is TGTGCCGGACGGAAGGGGGGCGCAACTGAAGCTTTCTTT.

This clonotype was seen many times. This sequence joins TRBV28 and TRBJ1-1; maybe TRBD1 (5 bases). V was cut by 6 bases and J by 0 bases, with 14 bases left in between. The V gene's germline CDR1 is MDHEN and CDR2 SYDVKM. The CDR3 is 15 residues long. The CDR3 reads CASRLTGRMNTEAFF. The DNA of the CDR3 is TGTGCCAGCAGACTGACGGGACGGATGAACACTGAAGCTTTCTTT.

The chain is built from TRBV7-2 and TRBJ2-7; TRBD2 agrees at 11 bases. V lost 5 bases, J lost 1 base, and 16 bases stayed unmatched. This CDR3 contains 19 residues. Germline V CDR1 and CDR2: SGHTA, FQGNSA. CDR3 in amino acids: CASSARPILTSGESYEQYF. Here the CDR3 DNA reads TGTGCCAGCAGCGCCCGACCTATTCTGACTAGCGGGGAGTCCTACGAGCAGTACTTC.

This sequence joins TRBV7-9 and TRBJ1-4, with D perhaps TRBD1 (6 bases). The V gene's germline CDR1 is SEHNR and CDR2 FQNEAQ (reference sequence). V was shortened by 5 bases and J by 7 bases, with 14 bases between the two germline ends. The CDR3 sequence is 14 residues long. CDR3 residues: CASSPLQGAEKLFF. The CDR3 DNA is TGTGCCAGCAGCCCGCTACAGGGAGCTGAAAAACTGTTTTTT.

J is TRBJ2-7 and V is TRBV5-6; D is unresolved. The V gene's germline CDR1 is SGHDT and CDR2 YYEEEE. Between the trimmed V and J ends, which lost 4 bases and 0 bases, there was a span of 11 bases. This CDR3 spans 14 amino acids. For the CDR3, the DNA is TGTGCCAGCAGCGTGGGTGGGGTCTCCTACGAGCAGTACTTC. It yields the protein CASSVGGVSYEQYF. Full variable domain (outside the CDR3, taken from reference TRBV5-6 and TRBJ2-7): DAGVTQSPTHLIKTRGQQVTLRCSPKSGHDTVSWYQQALGQGPQFIFQYYEEEERQRGNFPDRFSGHQFPNYSSELNVNALLLGDSALYLCASSVGGVSYEQYFGPGTRLTVT.

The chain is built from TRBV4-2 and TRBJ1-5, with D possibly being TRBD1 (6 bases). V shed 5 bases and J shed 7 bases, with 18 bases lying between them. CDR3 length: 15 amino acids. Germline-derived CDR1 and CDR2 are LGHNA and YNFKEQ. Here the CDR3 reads CASSREQGGGQPQHF. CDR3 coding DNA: TGTGCCAGCAGCAGAGAACAGGGAGGCGGACAGCCCCAGCATTTT.

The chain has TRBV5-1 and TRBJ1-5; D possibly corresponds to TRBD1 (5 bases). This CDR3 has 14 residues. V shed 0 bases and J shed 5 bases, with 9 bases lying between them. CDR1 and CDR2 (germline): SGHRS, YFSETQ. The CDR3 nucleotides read TGCGCCAGCAGCTTGGGGGACGGATATCAGCCCCAGCATTTT. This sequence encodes CASSLGDGYQPQHF.

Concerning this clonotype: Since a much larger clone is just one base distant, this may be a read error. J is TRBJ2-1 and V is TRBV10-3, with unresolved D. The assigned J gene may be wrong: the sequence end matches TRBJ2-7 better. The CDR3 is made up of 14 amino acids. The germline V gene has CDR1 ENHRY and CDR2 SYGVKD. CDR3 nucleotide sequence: TGTGCCATCAGTGAGTCGAATCAATACAATGAGCAGTACTTC. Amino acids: CAISESNQYNEQYF.

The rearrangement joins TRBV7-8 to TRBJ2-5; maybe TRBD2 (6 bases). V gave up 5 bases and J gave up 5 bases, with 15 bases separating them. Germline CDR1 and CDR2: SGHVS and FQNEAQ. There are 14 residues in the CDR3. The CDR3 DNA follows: TGTGCCAGCAGCCCTCGACTAGGCATGGAGACCCAGTACTTC. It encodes CASSPRLGMETQYF.

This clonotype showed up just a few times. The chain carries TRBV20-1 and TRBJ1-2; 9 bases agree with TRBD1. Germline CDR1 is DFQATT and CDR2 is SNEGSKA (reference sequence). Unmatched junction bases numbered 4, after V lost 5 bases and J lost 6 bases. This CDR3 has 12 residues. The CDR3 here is CSAGDRDNGYTF. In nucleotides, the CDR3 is TGCAGTGCTGGGGACAGGGACAATGGCTACACCTTC.

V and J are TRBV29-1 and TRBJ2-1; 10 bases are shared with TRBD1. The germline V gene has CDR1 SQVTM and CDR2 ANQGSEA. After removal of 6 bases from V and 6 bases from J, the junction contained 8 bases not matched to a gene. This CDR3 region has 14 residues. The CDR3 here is CSVQGTGVGNEQFF. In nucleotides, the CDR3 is TGCAGCGTCCAGGGGACAGGGGTAGGCAATGAGCAGTTCTTC.

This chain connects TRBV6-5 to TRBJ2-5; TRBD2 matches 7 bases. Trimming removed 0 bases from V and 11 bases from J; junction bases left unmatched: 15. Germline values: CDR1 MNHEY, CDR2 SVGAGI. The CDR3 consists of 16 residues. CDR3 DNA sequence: TGTGCCAGCAGTTACTCTATGGGACTAATCCACAATGAGCAGTACTTC. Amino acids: CASSYSMGLIHNEQYF.

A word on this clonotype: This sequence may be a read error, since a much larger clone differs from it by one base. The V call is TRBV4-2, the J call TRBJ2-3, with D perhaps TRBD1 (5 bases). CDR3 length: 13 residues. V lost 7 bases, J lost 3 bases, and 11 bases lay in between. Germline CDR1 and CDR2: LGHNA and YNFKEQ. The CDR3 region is CASNQGGTDTQYF. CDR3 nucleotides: TGTGCCAGCAACCAGGGCGGAACAGATACGCAGTATTTT.

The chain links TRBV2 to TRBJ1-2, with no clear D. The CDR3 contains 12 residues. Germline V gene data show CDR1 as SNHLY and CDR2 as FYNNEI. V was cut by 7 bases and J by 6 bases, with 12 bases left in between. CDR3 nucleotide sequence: TGTGCCAGCACCGGAGGTTTTGATGGCTACACCTTC. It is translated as CASTGGFDGYTF. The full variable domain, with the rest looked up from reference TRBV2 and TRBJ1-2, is EPEVTQTPSHQVTQMGQEVILRCVPISNHLYFYWYRQILGQKVEFLVSFYNNEISEKSEIFDDQFSVERPDGSNFTLKIRSTKLEDSAMYFCASTGGFDGYTFGSGTRLTVV.

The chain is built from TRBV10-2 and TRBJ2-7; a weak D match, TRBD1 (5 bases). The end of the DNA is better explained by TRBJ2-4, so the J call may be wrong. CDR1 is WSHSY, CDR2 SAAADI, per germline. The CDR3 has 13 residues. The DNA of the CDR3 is TGCGCCAGCAGTCAGGGTCCGGTAAACATTCAGTACTTC. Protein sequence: CASSQGPVNIQYF.

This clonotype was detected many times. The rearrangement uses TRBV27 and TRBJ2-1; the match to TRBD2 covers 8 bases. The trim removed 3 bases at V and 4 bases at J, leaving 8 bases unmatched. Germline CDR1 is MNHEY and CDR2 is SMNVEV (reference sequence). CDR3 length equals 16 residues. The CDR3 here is CASSLRGSGAYNEQFF. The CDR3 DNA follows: TGTGCCAGCAGTTTGAGGGGTAGCGGGGCATACAATGAGCAGTTCTTC.